This T cell receptor beta chain was sequenced in a study of T-cell reconstitution after alpha-beta-depleted transplantation in children. This CDR3 comprises 17 residues. The V end was cut by 6 bases, the J end by 2 bases, with 21 bases between. CDR1 is MNHNS, CDR2 SASEGT, per germline. Using unique molecular identifiers, the investigators prepared the TCRbeta library. TCRdb reprocessed the PCR reads with MiXCR, giving one entry per CDR3 protein. Of around 380,000 distinct CDR3 sequences in the sample, roughly a tenth were seen once. Sample: PBMCs from the stem cell graft donor, taken from the stem cell graft. The chain uses TRBV6-1 and TRBJ2-3, with D possibly TRBD1 on 6 matching bases. The sequence came from a human donor who donated a stem cell graft to a child with acute myeloid leukemia. The chain's CDR3 is CASRATYNRELTDTQYF. CDR3 nucleotide sequence: TGTGCCAGCAGGGCTACATACAACAGGGAGCTCACAGATACGCAGTATTTT.